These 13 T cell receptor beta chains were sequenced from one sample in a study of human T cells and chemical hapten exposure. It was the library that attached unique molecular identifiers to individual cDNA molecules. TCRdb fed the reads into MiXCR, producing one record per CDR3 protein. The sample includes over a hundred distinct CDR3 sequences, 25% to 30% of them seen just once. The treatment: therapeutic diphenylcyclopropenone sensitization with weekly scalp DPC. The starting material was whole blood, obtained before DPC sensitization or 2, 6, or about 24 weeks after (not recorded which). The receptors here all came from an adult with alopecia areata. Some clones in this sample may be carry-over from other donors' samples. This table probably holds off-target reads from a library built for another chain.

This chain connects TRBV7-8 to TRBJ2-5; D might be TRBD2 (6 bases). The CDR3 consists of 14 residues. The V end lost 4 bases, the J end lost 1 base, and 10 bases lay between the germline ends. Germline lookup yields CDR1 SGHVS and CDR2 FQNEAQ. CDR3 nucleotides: TGTGCCAGCAGCTCGGACTATATCCAAGAGACCCAGTACTTC. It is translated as CASSSDYIQETQYF.

The CDR3 DNA sequence: TGTGCCAGCAGCCAAGATCAGAGGCCTGGGGCCAACGTCCTGACTTTC. As protein: CASSQDQRPGANVLTF. V and J are TRBV14 and TRBJ2-6; D remains unclear. Trimming pared 0 bases from V and 2 bases from J, leaving 8 bases between. Germline V gives CDR1 SGHDN, CDR2 FVKESK. The CDR3 totals 16 residues.

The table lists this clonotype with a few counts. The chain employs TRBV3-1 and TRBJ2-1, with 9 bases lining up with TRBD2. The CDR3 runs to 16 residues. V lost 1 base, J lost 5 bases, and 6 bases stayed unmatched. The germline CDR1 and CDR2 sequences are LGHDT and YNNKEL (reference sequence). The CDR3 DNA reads TGTGCCAGCAGCCAAGGTGTCGCTAGCGGGGACAATGAGCAGTTCTTC. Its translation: CASSQGVASGDNEQFF.

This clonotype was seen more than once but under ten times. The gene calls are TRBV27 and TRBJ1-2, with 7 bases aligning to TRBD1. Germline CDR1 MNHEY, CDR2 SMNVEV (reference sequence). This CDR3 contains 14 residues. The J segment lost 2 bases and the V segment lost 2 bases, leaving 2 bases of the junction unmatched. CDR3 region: CASSLQGGNYGYTF. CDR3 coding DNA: TGTGCCAGCAGTTTACAGGGGGGGAACTATGGCTACACCTTC.

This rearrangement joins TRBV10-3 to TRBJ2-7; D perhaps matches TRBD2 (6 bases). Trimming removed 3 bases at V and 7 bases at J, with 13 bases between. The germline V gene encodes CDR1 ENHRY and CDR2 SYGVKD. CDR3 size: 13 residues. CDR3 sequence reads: CAISDSGVREQYV. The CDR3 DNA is TGTGCCATCAGTGATTCGGGGGTCAGGGAGCAGTACGTC.

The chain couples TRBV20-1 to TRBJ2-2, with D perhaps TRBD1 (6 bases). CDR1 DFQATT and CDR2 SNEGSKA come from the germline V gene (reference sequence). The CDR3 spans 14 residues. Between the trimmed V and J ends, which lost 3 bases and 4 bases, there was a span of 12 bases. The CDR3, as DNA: TGCAGTGCTAGTCTGGGACACACCACCGGGGAGCTGTTTTTT. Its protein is CSASLGHTTGELFF.

CDR3 coding DNA: TGTGCCAGCAGCTTGGGACAGGGGATTTCCTACAATGAGCAGTTCTTC. This codes for CASSLGQGISYNEQFF. The chain employs TRBV7-9 and TRBJ2-1; 10 bases line up with TRBD1. V gave up 3 bases and J gave up 1 base; unmatched junction bases: 3. The length of the CDR3 is 16 residues. Germline CDR1 and CDR2: SEHNR and FQNEAQ (reference sequence).

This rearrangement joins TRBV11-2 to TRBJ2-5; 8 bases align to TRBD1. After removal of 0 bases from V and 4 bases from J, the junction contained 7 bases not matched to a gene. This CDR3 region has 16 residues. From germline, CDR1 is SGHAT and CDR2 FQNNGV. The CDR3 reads CASSLEGRTGRETQYF. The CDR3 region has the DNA TGTGCCAGCAGCTTAGAGGGCAGGACAGGGAGAGAGACCCAGTACTTC.

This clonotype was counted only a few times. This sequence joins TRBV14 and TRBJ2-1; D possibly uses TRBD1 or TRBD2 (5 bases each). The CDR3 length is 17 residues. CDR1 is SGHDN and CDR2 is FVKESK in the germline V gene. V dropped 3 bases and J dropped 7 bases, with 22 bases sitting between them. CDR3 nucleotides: TGTGCCAGCAGCCAGGGACCCCGATCAACCCTGGGGAATGAGCAGTTCTTC. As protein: CASSQGPRSTLGNEQFF. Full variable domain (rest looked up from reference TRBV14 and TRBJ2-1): EAGVTQFPSHSVIEKGQTVTLRCDPISGHDNLYWYRRVMGKEIKFLLHFVKESKQDESGMPNNRFLAERTGGTYSTLKVQPAELEDSGVYFCASSQGPRSTLGNEQFFGPGTRLTVL.

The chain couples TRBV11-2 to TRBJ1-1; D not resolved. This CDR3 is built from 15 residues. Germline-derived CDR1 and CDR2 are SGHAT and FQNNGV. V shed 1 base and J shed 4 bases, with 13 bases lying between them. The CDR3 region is CASSLGEGLSTEAFF. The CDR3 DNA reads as TGTGCCAGCAGCTTAGGAGAGGGTCTGAGCACTGAAGCTTTCTTT. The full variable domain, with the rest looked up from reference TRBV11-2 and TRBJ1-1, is EAGVAQSPRYKIIEKRQSVAFWCNPISGHATLYWYQQILGQGPKLLIQFQNNGVVDDSQLPKDRFSAERLKGVDSTLKIQPAKLEDSAVYLCASSLGEGLSTEAFFGQGTRLTVV.

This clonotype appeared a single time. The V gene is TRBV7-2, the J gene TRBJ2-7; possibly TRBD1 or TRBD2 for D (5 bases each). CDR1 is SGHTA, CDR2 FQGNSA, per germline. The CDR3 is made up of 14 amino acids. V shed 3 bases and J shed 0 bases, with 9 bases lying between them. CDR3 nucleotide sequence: TGTGCCAGCAGCTTCCCGGGGCTCTCCTACGAGCAGTACTTC. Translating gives CASSFPGLSYEQYF. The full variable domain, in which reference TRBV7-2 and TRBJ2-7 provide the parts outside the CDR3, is GAGVSQSPSNKVTEKGKDVELRCDPISGHTALYWYRQSLGQGLEFLIYFQGNSAPDKSGLPSDRFSAERTGGSVSTLTIQRTQQEDSAVYLCASSFPGLSYEQYFGPGTRLTVT.

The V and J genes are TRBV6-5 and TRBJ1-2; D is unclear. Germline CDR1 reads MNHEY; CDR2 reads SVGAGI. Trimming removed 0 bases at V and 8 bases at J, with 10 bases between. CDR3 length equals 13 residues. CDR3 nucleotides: TGTGCCAGCAGTTACTCCGGCGGGTCAGGCTACACCTTC. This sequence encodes CASSYSGGSGYTF.

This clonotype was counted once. The CDR3 nucleotides are TGTGCCAGCACCGTAAGCGGGGGGTTCAACAATGAGCAGTTCTTC. Protein sequence: CASTVSGGFNNEQFF. The rearrangement links TRBV7-8 to TRBJ2-1; 9 bases map to TRBD2. The V gene end was trimmed by 7 bases and the J gene end by 5 bases; junction bases not matched to a gene: 9. The CDR3 is made up of 15 amino acids. Per germline, CDR1 SGHVS and CDR2 FQNEAQ. The whole variable domain, remainder taken from reference TRBV7-8 and TRBJ2-1, is GAGVSQSPRYKVAKRGQDVALRCDPISGHVSLFWYQQALGQGPEFLTYFQNEAQLDKSGLPSDRFFAERPEGSVSTLKIQRTQQEDSAVYLCASTVSGGFNNEQFFGPGTRLTVL.